These 20 T cell receptor beta chains share one sample of origin, sequenced in a study of OX40 agonist ivuxolimab in advanced cancers. The library came from the immunoSEQ multiplex PCR assay. In TCRdb, the immuneACCESS table is reduced to in-frame sequences with V and J assigned. These tables do not hold every clone; where another copy was compared, an unresolved V gene accounts for under half, and the others remain unexplained. The sample has about 100,000 clones on record, approximately 93% of them singletons. The ten largest clones represent less than 0.2% of the sample. Sequencing was performed on CD4+ or CD8+ T cells sorted from blood, taken in a trial of the OX40 agonist ivuxolimab. All receptors derive from an adult with an advanced solid tumor such as melanoma, head and neck, liver or kidney cancer.

The CDR3 DNA reads as TGCGCCAGCAGCCAAGGGAGCCTGGCCAACGAGCAGTACTTC. The encoded protein is CASSQGSLANEQYF. The chain is built from TRBV4-3 and TRBJ2-7; D gene ambiguous. With 1 base removed from V and 5 bases from J, the gap between germline ends came to 12 bases. Per germline, CDR1 LGHNA and CDR2 YSLEER. The CDR3 sequence is 14 residues long.

CDR3 loop: CASSLSIGIATEAFF. The CDR3 DNA sequence: TGTGCCAGCAGCTTAAGTATTGGGATCGCCACTGAAGCTTTCTTT. The rearrangement links TRBV7-2 to TRBJ1-1; D unclear. Trimming removed 2 bases from V and 4 bases from J, with 14 bases in between. Germline assignment: CDR1 SGHTA and CDR2 FQGNSA. The CDR3 covers 15 residues. The entire variable domain, with the rest obtained from reference TRBV7-2 and TRBJ1-1, is as follows: GAGVSQSPSNKVTEKGKDVELRCDPISGHTALYWYRQSLGQGLEFLIYFQGNSAPDKSGLPSDRFSAERTGGSVSTLTIQRTQQEDSAVYLCASSLSIGIATEAFFGQGTRLTVV.

The chain has TRBV7-2 and TRBJ1-6; tentative D call: TRBD1 (5 bases). V was shortened by 5 bases and J by 5 bases, with 13 bases between the two germline ends. This CDR3 is 15 amino acids long. Germline lookup yields CDR1 SGHTA and CDR2 FQGNSA. CDR3 in amino acids: CASSVEQGNNSPLHF. In DNA, the CDR3 is TGTGCCAGCAGCGTAGAGCAGGGAAATAATTCACCCCTCCACTTT.

CDR3 sequence: CASSPQGVLSGNTIYF. Here the CDR3 DNA reads TGTGCCAGCAGCCCTCAGGGGGTTCTCTCTGGAAACACCATATATTTT. The chain couples TRBV7-2 to TRBJ1-3, with 7 nucleotides matching TRBD1. With 5 bases clipped from V and 0 bases from J, the junction kept 7 bases outside the gene matches. The CDR3 extends over 16 amino acids. Germline CDR1 reads SGHTA; CDR2 reads FQGNSA.

This clone was observed once. This rearrangement joins TRBV18 to TRBJ1-4; 7 nucleotides align to TRBD1. There are 16 residues in the CDR3. V shed 4 bases, J shed 0 bases, and the junction held 5 bases outside the gene matches. Germline V lookup: CDR1 KGHSH, CDR2 LQKENI. The CDR3 spells CASSRNRGTTNEKLFF. CDR3 sequence (DNA): TGTGCCAGCTCACGAAACAGGGGCACAACTAATGAAAAACTGTTTTTT.

This chain connects TRBV23-1 to TRBJ2-5; D is perhaps TRBD1 (5 bases). TRBV23-1 is an open reading frame, and its role is uncertain. This CDR3 is built from 11 residues. Trimming stripped 11 bases from V and 0 bases from J, with 7 bases between. The CDR3: CAPRDQETQYF. The DNA for the CDR3 is TGCGCCCCCAGGGACCAAGAGACCCAGTACTTC.

The rearrangement uses TRBV15 and TRBJ1-3, with a weak D call TRBD1 (5 bases). The CDR3 has 15 amino acids. From germline, CDR1 is LNHNV and CDR2 YYDKDF (reference sequence). With 0 bases removed from V and 3 bases from J, the gap between germline ends came to 9 bases. The CDR3 DNA follows: TGTGCCACCAGCAGAGATGGGGGGGATGGAAACACCATATATTTT. It encodes CATSRDGGDGNTIYF. The full variable domain, its missing parts supplied by reference TRBV15 and TRBJ1-3, is DAMVIQNPRYQVTQFGKPVTLSCSQTLNHNVMYWYQQKSSQAPKLLFHYYDKDFNNEADTPDNFQSRRPNTSFCFLDIRSPGLGDTAMYLCATSRDGGDGNTIYFGEGSWLTVV.

The rearrangement uses TRBV6-5 and TRBJ1-5; D uncertain. Trimming cost V 0 bases and J 7 bases, with 10 bases left between them. The CDR3 has 14 amino acids. CDR1 MNHEY and CDR2 SVGAGI come from the germline V gene. CDR3 sequence: CASSYSAGRQPQHF. The DNA for the CDR3 is TGTGCCAGCAGTTACTCGGCCGGACGGCAGCCCCAGCATTTT.

The J gene is TRBJ2-5, the V gene TRBV9; D gene unclear. Germline values: CDR1 SGDLS, CDR2 YYNGEE. The CDR3 covers 13 residues. Between the trimmed V and J ends, which lost 4 bases and 3 bases, there was a span of 10 bases. The DNA of the CDR3 is TGTGCCAGCAGCCCCATTCCCAAAGAGACCCAGTACTTC. This sequence encodes CASSPIPKETQYF.

In regard to this clone: Different DNA sequences within this sample yield the same CDR3. This chain uses TRBV7-2 with TRBJ1-3; unclear D gene. Germline-derived CDR1 and CDR2 are SGHTA and FQGNSA. The germline V and J ends were trimmed by 1 base and 4 bases, with 5 bases remaining between them. The CDR3 contains 13 residues. The CDR3 is CASSLGSGNTIYF. CDR3 DNA sequence: TGTGCCAGCAGCTTAGGATCCGGAAACACCATATATTTT.

This clone occurred once. The chain combines TRBV10-3 with TRBJ2-3, with TRBD2 as a possible D gene (6 bases). Per germline, CDR1 ENHRY and CDR2 SYGVKD. The CDR3 extends over 12 amino acids. V lost 8 bases and J lost 7, with 13 bases in between. For the CDR3, the DNA is TGTGCCATCTCTTATGGGGGGTATACGCAGTATTTT. Residues: CAISYGGYTQYF.

The chain recombines TRBV10-3 with TRBJ2-1; D remains ambiguous. The CDR3 contains 14 residues. The V gene's germline CDR1 is ENHRY and CDR2 SYGVKD. V shed 3 bases and J shed 5 bases, with 11 bases lying between them. The CDR3 protein is CAISEGRLDNEQFF. The CDR3 DNA is TGTGCCATCAGTGAAGGGCGGTTAGACAATGAGCAGTTCTTC.

The chain carries TRBV4-1 and TRBJ2-5; 12 bases are a match to TRBD1. The germline V gene encodes CDR1 MGHRA and CDR2 YSYEKL. Trimming removed 3 bases from V and 5 bases from J; junction bases left unmatched: 7. The CDR3 runs to 16 residues. This chain's CDR3 is CASSQTGTGGGETQYF. The DNA for the CDR3 is TGCGCCAGCAGCCAGACCGGGACAGGGGGCGGGGAGACCCAGTACTTC.

CDR3 nucleotide sequence: TGTGCCAGCAGCACTATGCCAGGGAATCTCTACGAGCAGTACTTC. It codes for CASSTMPGNLYEQYF. The V and J genes are TRBV7-3 and TRBJ2-7, with D possibly being TRBD1 (5 bases). This CDR3 has 15 residues. The V end lost 5 bases, the J end lost 3 bases, and 17 bases lay between the germline ends. Germline loops: CDR1 SGHTA, CDR2 FQGTGA.

This clone has only one observation. The V gene is TRBV9, the J gene TRBJ1-2; D is possibly TRBD1 (6 bases). The CDR3 runs to 18 residues. CDR1 SGDLS and CDR2 YYNGEE come from the germline V gene. V gave up 0 bases and J gave up 5 bases, with 23 bases separating them. CDR3 DNA sequence: TGTGCCAGCAGCGTAGGTGTGAGTGTGTGGGACACCTATTATGGCTACACCTTC. Translated, it gives CASSVGVSVWDTYYGYTF.

The CDR3 protein is CASALHPGSEQYF. The CDR3 DNA follows: TGTGCTAGTGCCTTGCATCCGGGGTCGGAGCAGTACTTC. The rearrangement uses TRBV12-5 and TRBJ2-7; D might be TRBD2 (5 bases). Trimming removed 7 bases from V and 7 bases from J, with 17 bases in between. The CDR3 runs 13 residues. Germline CDR1 is LGHNT and CDR2 is FRNRAP.

In this sample, this clone turned up once. The V and J genes are TRBV30 and TRBJ1-2; TRBD1 agrees at 8 bases. Germline assignment: CDR1 GTSNPN and CDR2 SVGIG (reference sequence). J gave up 8 bases and V 3 bases, and 8 bases lay outside the gene matches. The CDR3 is made up of 13 amino acids. The CDR3 reads CAWSRDRPRGYTF. CDR3 DNA sequence: TGTGCCTGGAGCAGGGACAGGCCTAGAGGCTACACCTTC.

The rearrangement uses TRBV27 and TRBJ2-6; D is perhaps TRBD1 (5 bases). Germline CDR1 and CDR2: MNHEY and SMNVEV (reference sequence). V lost 7 bases and J 3 bases, leaving 10 bases between the germline ends. The CDR3 covers 14 residues. DNA for the CDR3: TGTGCCAGCACCCCAGGGAATGGGGCCAACGTCCTGACTTTC. It codes for CASTPGNGANVLTF.

This chain connects TRBV6-6 to TRBJ1-5, with a possible D match to TRBD1 (5 bases). The CDR3 covers 14 residues. Trimming pared 5 bases from V and 3 bases from J, leaving 11 bases between. From germline, CDR1 is MNHNY and CDR2 SVGAGI (reference sequence). This CDR3 reads CASSTQGYNQPQHF. DNA for the CDR3: TGTGCCAGCAGTACTCAGGGATACAATCAGCCCCAGCATTTT.

In this sample, this clone turned up once. In DNA, the CDR3 is TGTGCCAGCTCACCAGGGACAGGGCCAAGGAACGAGCAGTACTTC. It is translated as CASSPGTGPRNEQYF. V gene TRBV18 combines with J gene TRBJ2-7; 9 nucleotides align to TRBD1. There are 15 residues in the CDR3. J lost 5 bases, V lost 2 bases, and 7 bases had no gene match. Germline V gives CDR1 KGHSH, CDR2 LQKENI.